The clone carrying this T cell receptor beta chain was observed a single time. Its antigen is currently unknown. CDR1 SGHAT and CDR2 FQNNGV come from the germline V gene. Trimming took 1 base from V and 1 from J, leaving 8 bases between them. The CDR3 is 14 residues long. This sample is part of a study of cytomegalovirus exposure and HLA in healthy donors. Study-wide results and limits: For most TCR beta V segments, an earlier analysis put the productive rate at about 90% or about 30% of the time.

With 60 Vbeta and 13 Jbeta primers, the PCR was carried out. This table comes from immunoSEQ multiplex PCR, and its TCRdb copy is limited to in-frame clones, with some not included. The table records approximately 170,000 clones, roughly three quarters of them present only once. This TCR was sampled from a woman in her 50s in good health and CMV-seronegative. J is TRBJ2-7 and V is TRBV11-2; possibly TRBD1 for D (5 bases). Material: PBMCs. Here the CDR3 DNA reads TGTGCCAGCAGCTTAGTAAGGGGTTCCTACGAGCAGTACTTC. Translation gives CASSLVRGSYEQYF.